This T cell receptor (beta chain) was recorded in a study of blood T cell repertoires in COVID-19. Turning to the study itself: T cells, B-cell-depleted T cells, or PBMCs supplied cDNA or gDNA.

Seattle patients were enrolled during active infection and followed longitudinally. Authors' processing steps: Amplification of reference gene primers was used by the study to estimate nucleated cell counts. Produced via immunoSEQ multiplex PCR; TCRdb's table is partial and in-frame only. D and trimming come from the DNA, and the V and J calls and clone size come from that table. This table has more than 95,000 clones, around nine tenths appearing once. Unmatched junction bases numbered 1, after V lost 2 bases and J lost 0 bases. Germline V gene data show CDR1 as SGDLS and CDR2 as YYNGEE. CDR3 length: 15 amino acids.

This chain joins TRBV9 and TRBJ2-1; 8 nucleotides match TRBD1. This clonotype originated in a man over 45 with COVID-19, enrolled during active disease. Sequencing was carried out using peripheral blood. In nucleotides, the CDR3 is TGTGCCAGCAGCGTTACAGGGGGCTCCTACAATGAGCAGTTCTTC. This gives the protein CASSVTGGSYNEQFF.